This T cell receptor beta chain was captured by sequencing in a study of T cell responses to AZD1222 COVID-19 vaccine. Using immunoSEQ multiplex PCR, the repertoire was profiled, and TCRdb retains in-frame clones only, with some absent. The profile shows about 190,000 clones, over 80% of them singletons. The receptor's source is an adult in good health. The sequenced sample was peripheral blood, obtained on day 0 of AZD1222 vaccination.

The CDR3 sequence: CASKGGHSNTEAFF. CDR3 nucleotides: TGTGCCAGTAAAGGGGGACATTCGAACACTGAAGCTTTCTTT. The chain has TRBV19 and TRBJ1-1; TRBD1 might be the D (6 bases). Germline V lookup: CDR1 LNHDA, CDR2 SQIVND (reference sequence). The V and J ends lost 7 bases and 1 base respectively, with 13 bases between them. This CDR3 is built from 14 residues.